This TCR beta chain emerged from a study of CD8 T cells in ankylosing spondylitis (TCRdb year 2017). Broadly, across the study: T cell receptor beta repertoires were profiled in healthy donors and ankylosing spondylitis patients so that disease-linked TCR variants could be found. In total, the full study cohort was made up of roughly 110 healthy donors and 25 to 30 ankylosing spondylitis patients. Peripheral blood was sampled, and synovial fluid was additionally collected from ankylosing spondylitis patients.

TCRdb shows the sequencer as Illumina HiSeq 2500. Quantitative 5'-RACE with molecular barcodes was the method used to prepare the TCR beta libraries. In the authors' own workflow: Disease-linked TCR variants were identified with a new computational method built on a probabilistic model of VDJ rearrangement. TCRdb reran the public reads through fastp at Q25 and MiXCR, keeping productive beta chains. Under each unique CDR3 protein, matching rows form one entry showing the most common genes and DNA. The V and J calls, along with clone size, are taken from TCRdb and not from the paper's own processing. Present in this sample are a few hundred thousand distinct CDR3 sequences, around 20% of which were seen just once. In total, the top ten clones hold 13% of the sample. Turning to this clonotype: This clone's antigen is unknown. The sample holds no much larger clone one base away, and base qualities are not on file.

Counted from cysteine to phenylalanine, this CDR3 has 13 amino acids. Only the CDR3 DNA is retained, 39 bases long and in frame from the first base. V and J are truncated by 1 base and 3 bases respectively, leaving an intervening sequence of 6 bases. In the germline V gene, CDR1 corresponds to SGDLS and CDR2 to YYNGEE. Overall study outcomes, separate from this receptor: A CD8+ phenotype was shown by the disease-linked clones, which were found at relatively low frequencies in peripheral blood. Significant enrichment of the disease-linked clones was reported in matched synovial fluid samples from ankylosing spondylitis patients. Blood from ankylosing spondylitis patients appeared to be characterized by a TCR beta motif made up of seven or eight highly homologous amino acid variants. Some motif variants had previously been reported in the synovial fluid and blood of reactive arthritis patients, which suggests shared mechanisms of disease initiation.

This sequence originates from a male donor with ankylosing spondylitis or in good health (not recorded which). This sequence uses TRBV9 and TRBJ2-3, with the D gene uncertain. Sequencing was carried out using blood, either unsorted or a sorted T cell fraction (not recorded which). CDR3 sequence: CASSVMGTDTQYF. The bases read TGTGCCAGCAGCGTAATGGGAACAGATACGCAGTATTTT.